This T cell receptor beta chain is drawn from a study of T cell responses to AZD1222 COVID-19 vaccine. A word on this clone: Its antigen is not identified.

Here immunoSEQ multiplex PCR was the method, and the copy in TCRdb shows in-frame clones only, minus some. Of about 140,000 clones listed, 70% to 90% are singletons. Broader study findings: Donors were largely white British and mainly female; clonal diversity was possibly underestimated. With two AZD1222 doses given, Spike-specific TCR breadth and depth both rose. Distributed over spike, vaccine-associated CD4 TCRs predominated at 160-218 and 743-854.

The sequencing here drew on peripheral blood, taken on day 0 of AZD1222 vaccination. The source is an adult in good health.

The CDR3 DNA is TGTGCCAGCTCACCACGGCAGGGGGGAAATCAGCCCCAGCATTTT. Translating gives CASSPRQGGNQPQHF. This chain joins TRBV18 and TRBJ1-5; TRBD1 matches at 7 bases. The V and J ends lost 1 base and 4 bases, in that order; junction bases with no gene match: 4. The CDR3 is 15 residues long. Germline-derived CDR1 and CDR2 are KGHSH and LQKENI.